Described below is a single TCR beta chain sequence and its context. No antigen is known for it. No much larger clonotype is one base removed from it; base qualities were not supplied. The cohort consisted of hundreds of healthy bone marrow donors. At the time of sampling, every cohort member was nominally healthy, though immune exposures that went unrecorded were likely present. The donor tested CMV seropositive, placing the donor among the roughly 300 seropositive members of the cohort. A peripheral blood sample was provided by each donor, and peripheral blood mononuclear cells were used for TCR beta sequencing. The Qiagen DNeasy Blood Extraction Kit was used to extract genomic DNA from the blood cell samples. Reading the germline V gene (reference sequence) gives CDR1 MNHNY and CDR2 SVGAGI. The junction carries 19 bases between V and J, which are trimmed by 7 bases and 4 bases respectively. The CDR3 spans 15 residues, from the cysteine through the phenylalanine. Only the CDR3 region is kept as DNA, spanning 45 bases read in frame from base 1.

Library generation was performed with the immunoSEQ multiplex PCR assay. For the multiplex PCR, a mixture combining 60 forward primers for TCR Vbeta segments and 13 reverse primers for TCR Jbeta segments was used. The CDR3 region of rearranged TCR beta genes was amplified from genomic DNA by a multiplex PCR assay. On the Illumina HiSeq System, the amplified TCR beta libraries were sequenced as 87-base-pair reads. On the study's bioinformatics: In a later analysis, around 80 million unique TCR beta chains were counted across the 500 to 700 repertoires, and about 9.9 million of these chains were shared by at least two donors. Raw reads were error-corrected and collapsed into unique sequences with a nearest-neighbor algorithm that merged closely related sequences to remove PCR and sequencing errors. V, D and J gene segments were assigned by aligning CDR3 sequences to IMGT reference sequences. For a sequence to be retained, a match of at least six nucleotides was required to both a V gene segment and a J gene segment. Rearrangements were called productive when the CDR3 lacked stop codons and stayed in frame with V and J; all others were non-productive. CDR3 was defined by IMGT convention, running from the second conserved V-encoded cysteine to the conserved J-encoded phenylalanine. The earlier analysis of approximately 500 of the donors excluded sequences that lacked an unambiguous match to a single V gene segment. An earlier analysis of a few hundred of the donors called V segments functional above 56.7% productive rearrangements and segregating when the between-donor standard deviation exceeded 5%. A statistical classification framework was built to diagnose cytomegalovirus status from the catalog of TCR beta chain sequences. V and J gene assignment, in a later analysis, came from comparing TCR nucleotide sequences with IMGT/GENE-DB human TR gene sequences. Using the TCRdist pipeline, a later analysis assigned CDR3 sequences along with most-parsimonious VDJ recombination scenarios. In a later analysis, each TCR beta chain was defined by its CDR3 amino acid sequence together with its V-gene family, and reads lacking a unique V-gene family were excluded. To address suspected cross-contamination and a sequencing artifact, a later analysis removed over 500 highly shared, low-generation-probability nucleotide sequences. A later analysis calculated a clonal expansion index for each public chain from normalized within-repertoire ranks of inferred template counts. In a later analysis, generation probabilities were computed with a VDJ recombination model fitted to out-of-frame rearrangements, and the resulting probabilities were checked against IGoR. A later analysis scored TCR-TCR, TCR-HLA and TCR-CMV co-occurrence with hypergeometric tests, applying a repertoire-size bias correction to TCR pairs. A later analysis estimated false discovery rates by permuting HLA or CMV assignments 20 times. In a later analysis, co-occurring TCRs were grouped using DBSCAN, and TCRdist sequence similarity was added for clustering within HLA-allele-positive subsets. Co-occurrence clustering excluded repertoires with fewer than 30,000 or more than 120,000 public chains, plus five with anomalous nucleotide sharing. TCRdb mirrors the immuneACCESS table, restricted to in-frame sequences. Some clones are absent from its copies; in checked studies, under half trace to an unresolved V gene, and the reason for the others is unknown. V and J calls and clone size are those listed in that table; D and trimming were worked out from the DNA. Counted in this sample were 110,000 to 150,000 clones; 78% of them appeared once. In total, the top ten clones hold 2% to 3% of the sample.

The sample is drawn from a study of cytomegalovirus exposure and HLA in healthy donors (dated by TCRdb to 2016 to 2017). With regard to the full study: An earlier analysis of some 620 of the donors reported about 300 Gb of sequence data and 95 million to 120 million unique TCR beta sequences obtained from some 170 million T cells. A handful of DR-DQ haplotypes were handled as single units for association and clustering because linkage in the cohort was strong. HLA typing included class I and class II loci at four-digit resolution. In a later analysis, previously published TCR beta repertoires from several hundred donors were re-analyzed and high-resolution HLA genotyping was added so that TCR occurrence patterns could be studied. Approximately 300 gigabases of sequencing data and around 85 million unique TCR sequences made up an early release that covered approximately 650 HLA-typed donors. An earlier analysis of roughly 600 of the donors used high-throughput TCR beta sequencing to judge whether each TCR beta V gene segment behaved as functional or pseudogenic. Typing coverage varied by locus: about 629-640 donors for A, B, C, DRB1 and DQB1; approximately 520 for DQA1; about 600 for DPA1; some 470 for DPB1. In a later genetic analysis, genome-wide SNP genotypes for about three fifths of the roughly 670 donors were used, and that subset was treated as a discovery cohort. The aim of the study was to test whether cataloging public T cell receptors could identify signatures of past pathogen exposure. Donor age, sex, ethnicity and CMV serostatus were collected together with the repertoire data. The study profiled the T cell repertoires of 666 subjects by immunosequencing and related them to cytomegalovirus serostatus. The genetic ancestry cluster associated with self-reported Caucasian donors included 81% of the roughly 400 genotyped donors. Rather than drawing on any new phenotypic data, the later analysis identified candidate immune exposures from TCR beta sequences and the way those sequences occurred across donors. On average, around 240,000 unique TCR beta nucleotide sequences were sequenced per donor among 300 to 500 genotyped donors of the cohort, with roughly 18% of those sequences being non-productive. All discovery cohort repertoires had been generated on a single sequencing platform. To predict cytomegalovirus infection status, the study combined high-throughput TCR immunosequencing, statistical association of individual TCRs with disease status, and machine learning. A separate validation cohort of about 110 different subjects was used in addition to the roughly 670-subject first cohort.

Study-wide findings and limitations: In a later analysis, most CMV-associated TCR beta chains were found to appear HLA-restricted, with HLA associations seemingly driven largely by CMV exposure. A few of the identified cytomegalovirus-associated TCR beta chains were confirmed in vitro to be specific for cytomegalovirus antigens. In a later analysis, HLA-associated TCR beta chains showed more clonal expansion and lower generation probabilities than non-associated chains that were equally common. A later genetic analysis associated a missense DCLRE1C variant with V-gene and J-gene trimming of TCR beta chains, and an independent cohort replicated the association. Only TCR beta chains were sequenced in this cohort, and the absence of alpha or paired-chain data limited detectable features. Because the 87-base-pair reads could not distinguish some IMGT-functional V segments, including TRBV6-2 and TRBV6-3, those segments were excluded. Correlated functional status among segregating V segments might reflect linkage disequilibrium, but an unknown experimental factor could not be ruled out. The only immune exposure information available for the cohort was CMV serostatus. A group of highly shared sequence variants was considered likely to be a technical artifact of the sequencing pipeline. At a false discovery rate of 0.05, a later analysis linked around 15,000 TCR beta sequences to specific HLA alleles. A total of 150 or so TCR beta chains were listed by the study as associated with cytomegalovirus. Roughly uniform sequencing depth across donors was assumed in presence/absence analyses, although this assumption may not hold. Because some donors lacked HLA typing at each locus, the association tests relied only on the typed subset. Most TCR sequences were seen in very few donors, while some public TCRs were found in many individuals. According to a later genetic analysis, donors in an Asian-associated ancestry cluster had fewer N-insertions in productive TCRs than the approximately 690-donor mean. The earlier analysis of about 600 of the donors excluded some 15 rarely observed V segments, including chromosome 9 orphons, because counts were too low. Strong co-occurrence of HLA alleles, especially DR and DQ, made assigning TCR associations to individual alleles difficult. In a later analysis, the rate of TCR association differed among HLA loci, with DRB1 alleles having the most associated TCRs and HLA-C alleles having the fewest. In a later analysis, several top co-occurrence clusters were reported to appear linked to parvovirus B19, influenza, CMV and Epstein-Barr virus. Broadly in line with IMGT annotations, most TCR beta V segments showed up in productive rearrangements about 87% or about 30% of the time in an earlier analysis of some 590 of the donors. The classifier was reported to diagnose cytomegalovirus status with high specificity and sensitivity in both the original cohort and the validation cohort. The authors suggested that the approach could potentially be generalized to other disease states and immunological phenotypes. A further reported finding was that TCR beta sequences accurately predicted the HLA-A and HLA-B alleles for most subjects in the first cohort.

The sequenced sample was PBMCs. The V and J genes are TRBV6-6 and TRBJ1-1, with the D gene uncertain. This sequence was found in a woman under 30 in good health and CMV-seropositive. The CDR3 protein: CASTPAGVGGTEAFF. The nucleotide sequence reads TGTGCCAGCACCCCCGCCGGGGTAGGCGGCACTGAAGCTTTCTTT.